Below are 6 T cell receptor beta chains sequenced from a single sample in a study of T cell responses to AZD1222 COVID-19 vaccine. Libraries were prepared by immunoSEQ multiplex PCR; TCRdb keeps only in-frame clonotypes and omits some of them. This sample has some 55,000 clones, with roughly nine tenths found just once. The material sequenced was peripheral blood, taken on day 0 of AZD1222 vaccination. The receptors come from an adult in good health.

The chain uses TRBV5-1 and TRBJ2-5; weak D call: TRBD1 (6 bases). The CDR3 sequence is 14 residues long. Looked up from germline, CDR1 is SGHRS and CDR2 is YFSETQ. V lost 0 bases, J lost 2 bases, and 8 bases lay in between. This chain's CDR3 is CASSLVGAQETQYF. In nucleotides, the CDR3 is TGCGCCAGCAGCTTGGTGGGGGCGCAAGAGACCCAGTACTTC.

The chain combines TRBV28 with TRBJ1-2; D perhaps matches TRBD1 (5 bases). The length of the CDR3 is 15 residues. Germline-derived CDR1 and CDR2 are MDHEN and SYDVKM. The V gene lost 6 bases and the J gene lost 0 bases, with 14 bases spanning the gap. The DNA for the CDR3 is TGTGCCAGCAGGACGGGAGGGGTAGCTAACTATGGCTACACCTTC. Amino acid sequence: CASRTGGVANYGYTF.

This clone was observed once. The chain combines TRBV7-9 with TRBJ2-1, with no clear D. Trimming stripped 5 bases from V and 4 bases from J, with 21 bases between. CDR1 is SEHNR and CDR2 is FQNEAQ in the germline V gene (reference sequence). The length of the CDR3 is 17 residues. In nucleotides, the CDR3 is TGTGCCAGCAGCCCGAATCAAGTAACAAGCCGGTACAATGAGCAGTTCTTC. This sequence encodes CASSPNQVTSRYNEQFF.

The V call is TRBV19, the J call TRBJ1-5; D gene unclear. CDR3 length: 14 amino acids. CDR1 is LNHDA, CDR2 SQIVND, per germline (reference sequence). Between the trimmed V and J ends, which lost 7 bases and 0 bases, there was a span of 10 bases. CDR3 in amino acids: CASTVGNSNQPQHF. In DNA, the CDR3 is TGTGCCAGTACGGTGGGAAATAGCAATCAGCCCCAGCATTTT.

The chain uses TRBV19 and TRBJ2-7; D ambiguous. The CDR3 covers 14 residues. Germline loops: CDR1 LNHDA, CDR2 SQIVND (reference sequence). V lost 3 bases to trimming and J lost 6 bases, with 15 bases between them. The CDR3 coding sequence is TGTGCCAGTAGTATGAGCACCCCGAAGGCCGAGCAGTACTTC. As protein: CASSMSTPKAEQYF.

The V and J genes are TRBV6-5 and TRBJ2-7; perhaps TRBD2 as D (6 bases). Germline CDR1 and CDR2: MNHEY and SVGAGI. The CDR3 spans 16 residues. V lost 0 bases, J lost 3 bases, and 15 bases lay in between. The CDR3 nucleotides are TGTGCCAGCAGTTACTCGCTCGTGGGGACTTTCTACGAGCAGTACTTC. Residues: CASSYSLVGTFYEQYF.